The clone carrying this TCR beta chain was picked up one time. Enrolled during active infection, Seattle patients were then followed longitudinally. The sample belongs to a study of blood T cell repertoires in COVID-19. Turning to the study itself: The United States, Italy and Spain supplied acute and convalescent COVID-19 samples. From T cells, B-cell-depleted T cells, or PBMCs came the material, which was cDNA or gDNA.

Looked up from germline, CDR1 is MNHEY and CDR2 is SVGEGT. Germline trimming cut 2 bases from V and 3 bases from J; bases unmatched to any gene: 9. The CDR3 runs 17 residues. Sequenced by immunoSEQ multiplex PCR; TCRdb stores in-frame clones only, minus some. This table holds roughly 340,000 clones, about 87% found once. What was sequenced was peripheral blood. The receptor's source is a woman aged 45-60 years with COVID-19, enrolled during active disease. The chain recombines TRBV6-2 or TRBV6-3 with TRBJ2-3, with 9 bases lining up with TRBD2. The DNA of the CDR3 is TGTGCCAGCAGTTACGAGATAGCGGGAGAATGGACAGATACGCAGTATTTT. This codes for CASSYEIAGEWTDTQYF.